What follows are 3 T cell receptor beta chains derived from one specimen sequenced in a study of glioma-infiltrating T cells after dendritic cell vaccination. TCRdb keeps only in-frame clones here, not all; method: immunoSEQ multiplex PCR. The data show over 70,000 clones, 82% seen once. The sequences come from blood, collected before dendritic cell vaccination. The source of these receptors is a human donor with glioblastoma.

The chain's CDR3 is CASSPRTGVWGYTF. DNA for the CDR3: TGTGCCAGCAGTCCACGGACAGGGGTTTGGGGCTACACCTTC. V usage is TRBV5-6 and J usage is TRBJ1-2; 9 bases are a match to TRBD1. Germline trimming cut 5 bases from V and 8 bases from J; bases unmatched to any gene: 10. The CDR3 spans 14 residues. The germline CDR1 and CDR2 sequences are SGHDT and YYEEEE.

This chain uses TRBV5-5 with TRBJ1-1; D possibly corresponds to TRBD1 (5 bases). Trimming left V 3 bases short and J 1 base short, with 16 bases between. Germline V CDR1 and CDR2: SGHKS, YYEKEE (reference sequence). The CDR3 is 16 amino acids. The CDR3 sequence is CASSSLGGAKNTEAFF. The CDR3 DNA reads TGTGCCAGCAGCTCGTTGGGAGGGGCCAAGAACACTGAAGCTTTCTTT. Using reference TRBV5-5 and TRBJ1-1 for the parts outside the CDR3, the full variable domain is DAGVTQSPTHLIKTRGQQVTLRCSPISGHKSVSWYQQVLGQGPQFIFQYYEKEERGRGNFPDRFSARQFPNYSSELNVNALLLGDSALYLCASSSLGGAKNTEAFFGQGTRLTVV.

J is TRBJ2-7 and V is TRBV6-5, with 12 nucleotides matching TRBD1. V gave up 2 bases and J gave up 5 bases; unmatched junction bases: 7. CDR1 is MNHEY, CDR2 SVGAGI, per germline. The CDR3 sequence is 16 residues long. The CDR3 loop reads CASSYAGTGGKNEQYF. CDR3 in DNA: TGTGCCAGCAGTTACGCCGGGACAGGGGGCAAGAACGAGCAGTACTTC.